Below, 13 T cell receptor beta chains from the same sample are listed, as sequenced in a study of beta chain features in type 1 diabetes. Expressed TCRB transcripts got sequenced, as all isolated RNA was reverse transcribed. TCRdb's table, derived via immunoSEQ multiplex PCR, lists solely in-frame clones and lacks some. The repertoire has some 180,000 clones, about 12% of them found once; the top ten carry 0.55% to 0.8%. Sequencing was carried out using central memory CD4+ T cells from blood. The receptors were gathered from a woman aged 18-29 years in good health.

This clone was counted only a few times. The genes are TRBV30 and TRBJ2-7, with a possible D match to TRBD2 (5 bases). Germline lookup yields CDR1 GTSNPN and CDR2 SVGIG (reference sequence). The CDR3 extends over 16 amino acids. Deletions cut 0 bases from V and 0 bases from J, with 15 bases between. The CDR3 region is CAWSVIRRRNSYEQYF. For the CDR3, the DNA is TGTGCCTGGAGTGTAATTAGACGGAGGAACTCCTACGAGCAGTACTTC.

The chain joins TRBV7-9 to TRBJ2-7; 10 bases agree with TRBD2. CDR1 is SEHNR, CDR2 FQNEAQ, per germline (reference sequence). This CDR3 spans 16 amino acids. The V and J ends lost 4 bases and 2 bases, in that order; junction bases with no gene match: 8. CDR3 sequence: CASSSPGTSVTYEQYF. DNA of the CDR3: TGTGCCAGCAGCTCACCTGGGACTAGCGTTACCTACGAGCAGTACTTC.

The CDR3 sequence: CASSPGDSSQETQYF. Written as DNA, the CDR3 is TGTGCCAGCAGCCCCGGGGACAGTTCTCAAGAGACCCAGTACTTC. J is TRBJ2-5 and V is TRBV7-6; 7 positions match TRBD1. CDR1 and CDR2 (germline): SGHVS, FNYEAQ. CDR3 length: 15 residues. V was pared by 5 bases and J by 2 bases, with 8 bases of the junction left unmatched.

V and J are TRBV4-3 and TRBJ2-1, with TRBD1 as a possible D gene (6 bases). V lost 4 bases to trimming and J lost 4 bases, with 17 bases between them. Germline CDR1 LGHNA, CDR2 YSLEER. This CDR3 has 16 amino acids. CDR3 residues: CASSRGPDSGYNEQFF. The DNA for the CDR3 is TGCGCCAGCAGCCGGGGGCCGGACTCGGGTTACAATGAGCAGTTCTTC.

This clone was recorded a few times. The chain recombines TRBV30 with TRBJ1-5; 7 bases fit TRBD1. Germline assignment: CDR1 GTSNPN and CDR2 SVGIG (reference sequence). The CDR3 has 16 residues. Germline trimming cut 2 bases from V and 1 base from J; bases unmatched to any gene: 8. The CDR3: CAWSPGPGGSNQPQHF. The CDR3 bases are TGTGCCTGGAGTCCGGGCCCAGGGGGAAGCAATCAGCCCCAGCATTTT.

The chain couples TRBV6-5 to TRBJ1-1, with D tentatively TRBD1 (6 bases). The CDR3 sequence is 13 residues long. V shed 4 bases and J shed 4 bases, with 10 bases lying between them. The germline CDR1 and CDR2 sequences are MNHEY and SVGAGI. CDR3 region: CASSLGGVTEAFF. The CDR3 DNA reads as TGTGCCAGCAGTTTAGGGGGAGTCACTGAAGCTTTCTTT.

A word on this clone: The junction shows a germline mismatch at one end, possibly a read error. The chain combines TRBV7-9 with TRBJ2-7, with D uncertain. This CDR3 comprises 13 residues. Germline assignment: CDR1 SEHNR and CDR2 FQNEAQ (reference sequence). Here the CDR3 DNA reads TGTGCCAGCAGCCCCGTTCTAGTCACCTTCGCGGACTTC. Protein: CASSPVLVTFADF. The full variable domain, its missing parts supplied by reference TRBV7-9 and TRBJ2-7, is DTGVSQNPRHKITKRGQNVTFRCDPISEHNRLYWYRQTLGQGPEFLTYFQNEAQLEKSRLLSDRFSAERPKGSFSTLEIQRTEQGDSAMYLCASSPVLVTFADFGPGTRLTVT.

This clone has only a few counts. V usage is TRBV9 and J usage is TRBJ1-1; D is uncertain. Between the trimmed V and J ends, which lost 4 bases and 1 base, there was a span of 11 bases. The CDR3 has 14 amino acids. Germline assignment: CDR1 SGDLS and CDR2 YYNGEE. The CDR3 spells CASSPYDKNTEAFF. The CDR3 coding sequence is TGTGCCAGCAGCCCTTACGACAAGAACACTGAAGCTTTCTTT.

This clone was detected a few times. The CDR3 sequence: CASNPYGGNQPQHF. The DNA of the CDR3 is TGTGCCAGCAACCCGTACGGAGGCAATCAGCCCCAGCATTTT. The V and J genes are TRBV28 and TRBJ1-5, with no clear D. The CDR3 consists of 14 residues. The germline CDR1 and CDR2 sequences are MDHEN and SYDVKM. V dropped 7 bases and J dropped 2 bases, with 12 bases sitting between them.

This clone was counted a few times. The V gene is TRBV7-2, the J gene TRBJ2-7, with 8 bases lining up with TRBD1. The germline V gene has CDR1 SGHTA and CDR2 FQGNSA. Trimming cost V 3 bases and J 5 bases; bases outside gene matches: 6. This CDR3 region has 14 residues. The chain's CDR3 is CASSLPGGANEQYF. DNA for the CDR3: TGTGCCAGCAGCTTGCCAGGGGGCGCGAACGAGCAGTACTTC.

The genes are TRBV7-8 and TRBJ2-1; TRBD2 aligns across 9 bases. CDR3 length: 13 residues. Looked up from germline, CDR1 is SGHVS and CDR2 is FQNEAQ. The trim removed 5 bases at V and 14 bases at J, leaving 10 bases unmatched. The CDR3: CASSHLEREEKFF. CDR3 nucleotides: TGTGCCAGCAGCCACCTCGAGCGGGAGGAGAAGTTCTTC.

In its sample, this clone was seen a few times. The rearrangement joins TRBV4-1 to TRBJ2-5, with 9 bases matching TRBD2. With 1 base clipped from V and 1 base from J, the junction kept 4 bases outside the gene matches. In germline, CDR1 is MGHRA, CDR2 YSYEKL. The CDR3 totals 16 residues. DNA of the CDR3: TGCGCCAGCAGCCAAGTTCCGGGACTAGCCCAAGAGACCCAGTACTTC. As protein: CASSQVPGLAQETQYF.

This chain uses TRBV27 with TRBJ2-7, with 12 nucleotides matching TRBD2. This CDR3 has 16 amino acids. CDR1 is MNHEY and CDR2 is SMNVEV in the germline V gene (reference sequence). V shed 5 bases, J shed 7 bases, and the junction held 12 bases outside the gene matches. CDR3 nucleotide sequence: TGTGCCAGCAGTCGCGCTCTGACTAGCGGGAGTTGGGAGCAGTACTTC. Its translation is CASSRALTSGSWEQYF.